This TCR beta chain was captured in a study of early T cells in non-severe SARS-CoV-2 infection. This clonotype has a handful of counts. cDNA molecules, individually, were tagged with unique molecular identifiers. Each CDR3 protein is one row after TCRdb ran MiXCR on the 5' RACE reads. The profile shows 45,000 to 65,000 distinct CDR3 sequences, around 12% of them singletons. The V gene's germline CDR1 is LGHNA and CDR2 YSLEER. V shed 0 bases, J shed 7 bases, and the junction held 8 bases outside the gene matches. This CDR3 has 15 residues. The clonotype originates from an adult who was a healthcare worker with PCR-confirmed SARS-CoV-2 infection or an uninfected control (not recorded which). The source was whole blood, collected at baseline. J is TRBJ2-5 and V is TRBV4-3, with 7 bases that match TRBD2. CDR3 bases: TGCGCCAGCAGCCAAGATTCCAGCGGGAAGGTGACCCAGTACTTC. Its protein is CASSQDSSGKVTQYF.